The present T cell receptor (beta chain) was sequenced within a study of blood T cell repertoires in COVID-19. On the study more broadly: Sites across the United States, Italy and Spain contributed samples from acute and convalescent COVID-19.

Only a few counts were recorded for this clone. After removal of 1 base from V and 0 bases from J, the junction contained 9 bases not matched to a gene. CDR1 and CDR2 (germline): SGHVS, FNYEAQ. This CDR3 comprises 19 residues. The method was immunoSEQ multiplex PCR; TCRdb's version includes in-frame clones alone and lacks a portion of them. The sample yields roughly 250,000 clones, 80% to 85% seen once. Sequenced: peripheral blood. The sequence was obtained from a person in their 70s with COVID-19, enrolled during active disease. The rearrangement uses TRBV7-6 and TRBJ2-2, with 9 bases that match TRBD2. The CDR3 DNA reads TGTGCCAGCAGCTTAGTCGTCATTAGCGGGGGTCCGAACACCGGGGAGCTGTTTTTT. Its translation is CASSLVVISGGPNTGELFF.